The rows below give T cell receptor beta chains drawn from one sample of a study of cytomegalovirus exposure and HLA in healthy donors. TCRdb keeps only in-frame clones here, not all; method: immunoSEQ multiplex PCR. The profile covers some 70,000 clones, with roughly three quarters appearing a single time and over 2.5% taken by the ten largest. The sample comprised PBMCs. The receptors were gathered from a man younger than 35 in good health and CMV-seronegative. The CDR3 runs from the conserved cysteine through the conserved F or W. D genes are given only for firm matches. A row's size may be missing; if present it is once, few, many or a size class.

J	D	V	size	CDR3	DNA
TRBJ1-2	NA	TRBV15	NA	CATSREKGVANYGYTF	TGTGCCACCAGCAGAGAAAAGGGGGTGGCTAACTATGGCTACACCTTC
TRBJ2-1	NA	TRBV5-1	NA	CASSLEAGSYNEQFF	TGCGCCAGCAGCTTGGAGGCGGGGTCCTACAATGAGCAGTTCTTC
TRBJ1-2	TRBD1	TRBV28	few	CASSFPKGATYGYTF	TGTGCCAGCAGTTTCCCTAAGGGGGCGACCTATGGCTACACCTTC
TRBJ1-2	NA	TRBV6-1	NA	CASSLQVEAYGYTF	TGTGCCAGCAGCTTACAGGTTGAGGCCTATGGCTACACCTTC
TRBJ1-1	NA	TRBV5-4	NA	CASSLAGTPGTEAFF	TGTGCCAGCAGCTTGGCGGGCACCCCGGGGACTGAAGCTTTCTTT
TRBJ2-2	TRBD2	TRBV7-3	NA	CASSQGLAGASGGELFF	TGTGCCAGCAGCCAGGGGTTAGCGGGGGCCTCGGGCGGGGAGCTGTTTTTT
TRBJ1-1	NA	TRBV29-1	NA	CSVDTEAFF	TGCAGCGTCGACACTGAAGCTTTCTTT
TRBJ2-3	NA	TRBV27	NA	CASSKKWTVTDTQYF	TGTGCCAGCAGTAAAAAATGGACAGTCACAGATACGCAGTATTTT
TRBJ2-3	NA	TRBV6-1	NA	CASTAGTDTQYF	TGTGCCAGCACCGCGGGCACAGATACGCAGTATTTT
TRBJ2-4	NA	TRBV28	NA	CASSTPPRENIQYF	TGTGCCAGCAGTACCCCCCCCAGGGAAAACATTCAGTACTTC
TRBJ2-1	TRBD2	TRBV7-7	NA	CASSLGLAGNNEQFF	TGTGCCAGCAGCTTAGGGCTAGCGGGAAACAATGAGCAGTTCTTC
TRBJ2-5	NA	TRBV10-3	NA	CATQGQETQYF	TGTGCCACCCAGGGACAAGAGACCCAGTACTTC
TRBJ1-2	NA	TRBV19	NA	CASSGGTGYYGYTF	TGTGCCAGCAGTGGTGGTACAGGGTACTATGGCTACACCTTC
TRBJ2-3	NA	TRBV5-4	NA	CASSLAGGSTDTQYF	TGTGCCAGCAGCTTGGCAGGGGGGAGCACAGATACGCAGTATTTT
TRBJ1-5	NA	TRBV30	NA	CAWSGSRYREPQHF	TGTGCCTGGAGTGGTTCAAGGTACAGGGAGCCCCAGCATTTT
TRBJ2-7	NA	TRBV5-4	NA	CASSPGGSGFIDEQYF	TGTGCCAGCAGCCCGGGTGGGAGCGGATTTATTGACGAGCAGTACTTC
TRBJ2-3	TRBD2	TRBV30	NA	CAWGRGGQGDTQYF	TGTGCCTGGGGTCGGGGGGGCCAGGGAGATACGCAGTATTTT
TRBJ1-5	NA	TRBV18	NA	CASSRGGSNQPQHF	TGTGCCAGCTCACGGGGGGGTAGCAATCAGCCCCAGCATTTT
TRBJ1-3	NA	TRBV5-6	NA	CASGSTGFSGNTIYF	TGTGCCAGCGGATCCACAGGCTTCTCTGGAAACACCATATATTTT
TRBJ2-7	NA	TRBV11-2	NA	CASSLMQGRVAYEQYF	TGTGCCAGCAGCTTAATGCAGGGGCGCGTGGCCTACGAGCAGTACTTC
TRBJ2-5	TRBD2	TRBV4-2	few	CASSQVPSGEETQYF	TGTGCCAGCAGCCAAGTTCCTAGCGGGGAAGAGACCCAGTACTTC
TRBJ1-1	TRBD1	TRBV4-2	NA	CASSLVGQGSGTEAFF	TGTGCCAGCAGCCTAGTTGGACAGGGTTCGGGCACTGAAGCTTTCTTT
TRBJ2-2	NA	TRBV5-1	NA	CASSFARNTGELFF	TGCGCCAGCAGCTTTGCCAGGAACACCGGGGAGCTGTTTTTT
TRBJ2-3	NA	TRBV6-1	NA	CATARDTQYF	TGTGCCACGGCGAGGGATACGCAGTATTTT
TRBJ2-7	TRBD1	TRBV6-5	NA	CASSHGTDPYEQYF	TGTGCCAGCAGCCACGGGACAGACCCCTACGAGCAGTACTTC
TRBJ2-5	TRBD2	TRBV7-3	NA	CASSPRGRGGASGETQYF	TGTGCCAGCAGCCCCCGGGGACGCGGGGGGGCCAGTGGGGAGACCCAGTACTTC